This T cell receptor (beta chain) originates from a study of blood T cells in healthy people across ages. This CDR3 spans 17 amino acids. V lost 0 bases, J lost 6 bases, and 10 bases stayed unmatched. Germline CDR1 is SGDLS and CDR2 is YYNGEE. The authors ran a second PCR of roughly 6 to 12 cycles using a sample-barcoded 5' primer and a J-beta primer mix. TCRdb re-derived calls from the 5' RACE reads in MiXCR, one entry per CDR3 protein. The repertoire consists of around 990,000 distinct CDR3 sequences, with under 40% occurring once and the leading ten covering about an eighth. The gene calls are TRBV9 and TRBJ2-1, with TRBD2 matching 9 bases. This TCR was recovered from a man aged 18-30 years in good health. The sample was blood. This chain's CDR3 is CASSVGWAGGLLNEQFF. DNA for the CDR3: TGTGCCAGCAGCGTAGGTTGGGCGGGGGGGCTTCTCAATGAGCAGTTCTTC. Full variable domain (missing parts from reference TRBV9 and TRBJ2-1): DSGVTQTPKHLITATGQRVTLRCSPRSGDLSVYWYQQSLDQGLQFLIQYYNGEERAKGNILERFSAQQFPDLHSELNLSSLELGDSALYFCASSVGWAGGLLNEQFFGPGTRLTVL.